The 21 T cell receptor beta chains in this list originate from one sample, sequenced in a study of blood T cell repertoires in COVID-19. Clones were read by immunoSEQ multiplex PCR, and TCRdb kept only the in-frame ones, dropping some. In the table there are around 130,000 clones, approximately 86% of which are singletons. Sequencing used PBMCs or T cells enriched from blood (not recorded which). The receptor set was obtained from a woman aged 45-65 years who had recovered from COVID-19.

Only a few counts were recorded for this clone. This rearrangement joins TRBV5-1 to TRBJ2-5; 11 bases line up with TRBD2. Germline CDR1 is SGHRS and CDR2 is YFSETQ. The V gene end was trimmed by 0 bases and the J gene end by 2 bases; junction bases not matched to a gene: 3. The CDR3 extends over 16 amino acids. This chain's CDR3 is CASSLGASGGQETQYF. DNA for the CDR3: TGCGCCAGCAGCTTGGGTGCTAGCGGGGGGCAAGAGACCCAGTACTTC. Supplemented by reference TRBV5-1 and TRBJ2-5, the full variable domain reads KAGVTQTPRYLIKTRGQQVTLSCSPISGHRSVSWYQQTPGQGLQFLFEYFSETQRNKGNFPGRFSGRQFSNSRSEMNVSTLELGDSALYLCASSLGASGGQETQYFGPGTRLLVL.

The chain carries TRBV7-9 and TRBJ1-1; 7 positions agree with TRBD1. Germline trimming cut 5 bases from V and 2 bases from J; bases unmatched to any gene: 8. This CDR3 spans 15 amino acids. Per germline, CDR1 SEHNR and CDR2 FQNEAQ (reference sequence). CDR3 sequence reads: CASSPRTGENTEAFF. CDR3 DNA: TGTGCCAGCAGCCCCCGGACAGGAGAAAACACTGAAGCTTTCTTT. Looking up the rest from reference TRBV7-9 and TRBJ1-1 gives the full variable domain: DTGVSQNPRHKITKRGQNVTFRCDPISEHNRLYWYRQTLGQGPEFLTYFQNEAQLEKSRLLSDRFSAERPKGSFSTLEIQRTEQGDSAMYLCASSPRTGENTEAFFGQGTRLTVV.

This clone occurred a few times. V is TRBV3-1 (or the pseudogene TRBV3-2) and J is TRBJ1-5; maybe TRBD1 (6 bases). From germline, CDR1 is LGHDT and CDR2 YNNKEL (reference sequence). The V gene lost 3 bases and the J gene lost 6 bases, with 18 bases spanning the gap. The CDR3 totals 16 residues. This CDR3 is CASSQTGPRGFQPQHF. The CDR3 coding sequence is TGTGCCAGCAGCCAGACCGGGCCCAGGGGTTTTCAGCCCCAGCATTTT.

This chain connects TRBV6-2 or TRBV6-3 to TRBJ2-3; D remains ambiguous. Germline CDR1 reads MNHEY; CDR2 reads SVGEGT. This CDR3 contains 13 residues. The V gene lost 5 bases and the J gene lost 7 bases, with 13 bases spanning the gap. The CDR3, as DNA: TGTGCCAGCAGTCTCGAGGCAAGGCATACGCAGTATTTT. This encodes CASSLEARHTQYF.

V usage is TRBV9 and J usage is TRBJ1-3; D remains unclear. Trimming stripped 4 bases from V and 0 bases from J, with 11 bases between. Germline CDR1 reads SGDLS; CDR2 reads YYNGEE. The CDR3 covers 15 residues. CDR3 nucleotides: TGTGCCAGCAGCAACGACCGACTCTCTGGAAACACCATATATTTT. It yields the protein CASSNDRLSGNTIYF.

V gene TRBV19 combines with J gene TRBJ2-7; D might be TRBD1 (5 bases). CDR1 and CDR2 from the germline V gene are LNHDA and SQIVND (reference sequence). CDR3 length: 13 amino acids. The V end lost 7 bases, the J end lost 3 bases, and 13 bases lay between the germline ends. The CDR3 nucleotides are TGTGCCAGTACCAAGGGGCAGGGCTACGAGCAGTACTTC. This sequence encodes CASTKGQGYEQYF.

The chain has TRBV27 and TRBJ2-2, with a weak D call TRBD1 (6 bases). CDR3 size: 13 residues. V lost 9 bases and J lost 2, with 10 bases in between. Germline-derived CDR1 and CDR2 are MNHEY and SMNVEV (reference sequence). The CDR3 is CASGQLNTGELFF. The CDR3, as DNA: TGTGCCAGTGGACAGTTAAACACCGGGGAGCTGTTTTTT.

This clone appeared a single time. The V call is TRBV7-9, the J call TRBJ2-2; 12 nucleotides line up with TRBD1. After removal of 5 bases from V and 5 bases from J, the junction contained 6 bases not matched to a gene. Per the germline V gene, CDR1 is SEHNR and CDR2 is FQNEAQ (reference sequence). This CDR3 contains 16 residues. DNA for the CDR3: TGTGCCAGCAGCGGAAGGGACAGGGGGCGAACCGGGGAGCTGTTTTTT. This encodes CASSGRDRGRTGELFF.

J is TRBJ1-2 and V is TRBV30; weak D call: TRBD1 (6 bases). Deletions cut 0 bases from V and 3 bases from J, with 14 bases between. Germline CDR1 is GTSNPN and CDR2 is SVGIG (reference sequence). The CDR3 contains 15 residues. The DNA for the CDR3 is TGTGCCTGGAGTGTACCATCCAGGGGCCACTATGGCTACACCTTC. Amino acids: CAWSVPSRGHYGYTF.

Comments on this clone: Its ends do not fully match the called genes, so a read error is possible. V gene TRBV7-7 combines with J gene TRBJ2-5, with 8 bases identical to TRBD2. Germline CDR1 and CDR2: SSHAT and FNYEAQ (reference sequence). The CDR3 length is 17 residues. CDR3 DNA: TGTGCTAGCAGCTTAGGTGGTGCCGGGGGGGCCAGAGAGACCCAGTACTTC. Translation gives CASSLGGAGGARETQYF.

This clone was observed once. The V call is TRBV5-4, the J call TRBJ2-1; 8 nucleotides line up with TRBD2. The trim removed 4 bases at V and 9 bases at J, leaving 3 bases unmatched. CDR3 length: 12 residues. The germline gives CDR1 SGHNT, CDR2 YYREEE (reference sequence). CDR3 sequence reads: CASSLTSGEQFF. The CDR3 bases are TGTGCCAGCAGCCTTACTAGCGGTGAGCAGTTCTTC.

The chain is built from TRBV13 and TRBJ1-4; tentatively, D is TRBD1 (6 bases). The germline CDR1 and CDR2 sequences are PRHDT and FYEKMQ (reference sequence). V shed 5 bases and J shed 5 bases, with 12 bases lying between them. This CDR3 spans 14 amino acids. The CDR3 nucleotides read TGTGCCAGCAGCAGCGGGGGCGCCAATGAAAAACTGTTTTTT. Residues: CASSSGGANEKLFF. The whole variable domain, filled in from reference TRBV13 and TRBJ1-4, reads AAGVIQSPRHLIKEKRETATLKCYPIPRHDTVYWYQQGPGQDPQFLISFYEKMQSDKGSIPDRFSAQQFSDYHSELNMSSLELGDSALYFCASSSGGANEKLFFGSGTQLSVL.

The chain couples TRBV30 to TRBJ1-2, with 9 bases fitting TRBD1. This CDR3 has 13 residues. Germline-derived CDR1 and CDR2 are GTSNPN and SVGIG (reference sequence). Trimming cost V 4 bases and J 6 bases; bases outside gene matches: 6. This chain's CDR3 is CAWNRGQGNGYTF. The DNA of the CDR3 is TGTGCCTGGAATCGAGGACAGGGGAATGGCTACACCTTC.

The J gene is TRBJ2-7, the V gene TRBV2; tentative D call: TRBD1 (6 bases). Germline V gives CDR1 SNHLY, CDR2 FYNNEI. Trimming took 6 bases from V and 0 from J, leaving 12 bases between them. CDR3 size: 14 residues. The CDR3 bases are TGTGCCAGCAGCATTACAGGGAGCTCCTACGAGCAGTACTTC. Translated, it gives CASSITGSSYEQYF.

Here the CDR3 reads CASSPASLAGEQYF. The CDR3 nucleotides read TGTGCCAGCAGCCCAGCATCCCTGGCGGGCGAGCAGTACTTC. This chain connects TRBV3-1 (or the pseudogene TRBV3-2) to TRBJ2-7, with a tentative D call TRBD2 (5 bases). The V gene's germline CDR1 is LGHDT and CDR2 YNNKEL (reference sequence). V was trimmed by 4 bases and J by 6 bases, leaving 16 bases between them. The CDR3 has 14 amino acids.

J is TRBJ2-3 and V is TRBV6-5; 10 bases are shared with TRBD2. Germline loops: CDR1 MNHEY, CDR2 SVGAGI. CDR3 length: 15 residues. The V and J ends lost 3 bases and 2 bases, in that order; junction bases with no gene match: 2. CDR3 nucleotide sequence: TGTGCCAGCAGTTATAGCGGGGGGCTCACAGATACGCAGTATTTT. This sequence encodes CASSYSGGLTDTQYF.

The rearrangement joins TRBV27 to TRBJ2-1; D remains ambiguous. There are 13 residues in the CDR3. Per the germline V gene, CDR1 is MNHEY and CDR2 is SMNVEV (reference sequence). V lost 8 bases, J lost 5 bases, and 13 bases lay in between. Here the CDR3 reads CASGYKANNEQFF. The CDR3 DNA reads TGTGCCAGCGGGTACAAAGCGAACAATGAGCAGTTCTTC.

In regard to this clone: Other DNA sequences of this sample code for an identical CDR3. V usage is TRBV7-9 and J usage is TRBJ1-1; the match to TRBD1 covers 7 bases. Looked up from germline, CDR1 is SEHNR and CDR2 is FQNEAQ (reference sequence). The V segment lost 2 bases and the J segment 4 bases; nucleotides outside the gene matches: 1. The length of the CDR3 is 13 residues. CDR3 sequence reads: CASSLPGGTEAFF. Here the CDR3 DNA reads TGTGCCAGCAGCTTACCAGGGGGCACTGAAGCTTTCTTT.

This chain connects TRBV6-5 to TRBJ2-2; TRBD2 matches at 10 bases. V lost 7 bases, J lost 8 bases, and 7 bases stayed unmatched. Germline V gene sequence: CDR1 MNHEY, CDR2 SVGAGI. This CDR3 contains 14 residues. CDR3 DNA: TGTGCCAGCAACCCAGCGGGGGGGCGAGGGGAGCTGTTTTTT. Protein sequence: CASNPAGGRGELFF.

This sequence joins TRBV19 and TRBJ1-5; perhaps TRBD1 as D (5 bases). The CDR3 has 16 amino acids. Germline assignment: CDR1 LNHDA and CDR2 SQIVND (reference sequence). V dropped 5 bases and J dropped 1 base, with 15 bases sitting between them. The CDR3 loop is CASSPGRRGSNQPQHF. Written as DNA, the CDR3 is TGTGCCAGTAGTCCAGGGCGGAGGGGAAGCAATCAGCCCCAGCATTTT. Full variable domain (outside the CDR3, taken from reference TRBV19 and TRBJ1-5): DGGITQSPKYLFRKEGQNVTLSCEQNLNHDAMYWYRQDPGQGLRLIYYSQIVNDFQKGDIAEGYSVSREKKESFPLTVTSAQKNPTAFYLCASSPGRRGSNQPQHFGDGTRLSIL.

The chain combines TRBV11-2 with TRBJ1-1; 8 nucleotides line up with TRBD1. Germline V gene sequence: CDR1 SGHAT, CDR2 FQNNGV. J gave up 10 bases and V 2 bases, and 6 bases lay outside the gene matches. The CDR3 loop spans 13 amino acids. DNA for the CDR3: TGTGCCAGCAGCTTATCACAGGGGGTCGGAGCTTTCTTT. This encodes CASSLSQGVGAFF.